A selection of T cell receptor beta chains follows, all from one sample in a study of OX40 agonist ivuxolimab in advanced cancers. The data were produced by immunoSEQ multiplex PCR, yet TCRdb's version contains in-frame clones alone and is incomplete. The data show about 55,000 clones, approximately 81% seen once. This specimen was CD4+ or CD8+ T cells sorted from blood, taken in a trial of the OX40 agonist ivuxolimab. The origin of the receptors is an adult with an advanced solid tumor such as melanoma, head and neck, liver or kidney cancer. CDR3s include the opening cysteine and the closing phenylalanine or tryptophan. The order of the fields is CDR3 DNA, CDR3 protein, D gene, V gene, J gene, clone size. D genes are given only for firm matches. Clone size, where shown, is once, few, many, or a class for clones that have expanded.

CDR3 DNA: TGTGCCAGCAGCACACTAGCGGGAGGGCGCAATGAGCAGTTCTTC; CDR3 protein: CASSTLAGGRNEQFF; D gene: TRBD2; V gene: TRBV11-2; J gene: TRBJ2-1; clone size: once
CDR3 DNA: TGTGCCAGCAGCCGAGGACAGGGGGCGAGAGAGACCCAGTACTTC; CDR3 protein: CASSRGQGARETQYF; D gene: TRBD1; V gene: TRBV7-8; J gene: TRBJ2-5; clone size: -
CDR3 DNA: TGTGCCAGCAGCCAGGAACCAGGGGGGTGGAATGAGCAGTTCTTC; CDR3 protein: CASSQEPGGWNEQFF; D gene: -; V gene: TRBV7-3; J gene: TRBJ2-1; clone size: -
CDR3 DNA: TGTGCCAGTAGTACCCGACTAGCGGGAGGCACCGGGGAGCTGTTTTTT; CDR3 protein: CASSTRLAGGTGELFF; D gene: TRBD2; V gene: TRBV19; J gene: TRBJ2-2; clone size: once
CDR3 DNA: TGTGCCAGCAGACACCGACTAGCGGAGAATGAGCAGTTCTTC; CDR3 protein: CASRHRLAENEQFF; D gene: TRBD2; V gene: TRBV13; J gene: TRBJ2-1; clone size: few
CDR3 DNA: TGTGCCAGTAGGGGGTCCGGAGCGACGAACACCGGGGAGCTGTTTTTT; CDR3 protein: CASRGSGATNTGELFF; D gene: -; V gene: TRBV19; J gene: TRBJ2-2; clone size: -
CDR3 DNA: TGCAGTGCTCCTGGCATTTTTGAGCAGTACTTC; CDR3 protein: CSAPGIFEQYF; D gene: -; V gene: TRBV20-1; J gene: TRBJ2-7; clone size: -
CDR3 DNA: TGTGCCAGCAGTGAAGCGCCACTTCACACCGGGGAGCTGTTTTTT; CDR3 protein: CASSEAPLHTGELFF; D gene: -; V gene: TRBV6-1; J gene: TRBJ2-2; clone size: -
CDR3 DNA: TGCAGCGCCATGGTGGGGTTGGGAGCTTTCTTT; CDR3 protein: CSAMVGLGAFF; D gene: -; V gene: TRBV29-1; J gene: TRBJ1-1; clone size: -
CDR3 DNA: TGTGCCAGCAATGGGGGAGGGTACGAGCAGTACTTC; CDR3 protein: CASNGGGYEQYF; D gene: TRBD2; V gene: TRBV6-5; J gene: TRBJ2-7; clone size: once
CDR3 DNA: TGTGCCAGCAGCTTAATCGTGGGTGAGAGAAGCAATCAGCCCCAGCATTTT; CDR3 protein: CASSLIVGERSNQPQHF; D gene: -; V gene: TRBV7-4; J gene: TRBJ1-5; clone size: once
CDR3 DNA: TGTGCCTGGAGTGTACTTGGAGAGGGTATCCACGAGCAGTACTTC; CDR3 protein: CAWSVLGEGIHEQYF; D gene: -; V gene: TRBV30; J gene: TRBJ2-7; clone size: -
CDR3 DNA: TGCGCCAGCAGCCAATCCCTCGGGACATTTCAGTACTTC; CDR3 protein: CASSQSLGTFQYF; D gene: -; V gene: TRBV4-3; J gene: TRBJ2-4; clone size: -
CDR3 DNA: TGTGCCAGCAGGTTTAGTGGGGCCACAGATACGCAGTATTTT; CDR3 protein: CASRFSGATDTQYF; D gene: -; V gene: TRBV25-1; J gene: TRBJ2-3; clone size: -
CDR3 DNA: TGTGCCAGCAGCTTGCGAGCCTCCCCTCTCTACAATGAGCAGTTCTTC; CDR3 protein: CASSLRASPLYNEQFF; D gene: -; V gene: TRBV7-7; J gene: TRBJ2-1; clone size: once
CDR3 DNA: TGTGCCAGCAGCTTAGAGGGCACAGGGGCCAGGAATTATCAGCCCCAGCATTTT; CDR3 protein: CASSLEGTGARNYQPQHF; D gene: TRBD1; V gene: TRBV7-9; J gene: TRBJ1-5; clone size: -
CDR3 DNA: TGTGCCAGCAGCTTGGCCTTTGAAGAGGAAGAGCAGTACTTC; CDR3 protein: CASSLAFEEEEQYF; D gene: -; V gene: TRBV5-6; J gene: TRBJ2-7; clone size: -
CDR3 DNA: TGTGCCAGTAGTCTTGTTAGCGGGAGCTTTGATGAGCAGTTCTTC; CDR3 protein: CASSLVSGSFDEQFF; D gene: TRBD2; V gene: TRBV19; J gene: TRBJ2-1; clone size: once
CDR3 DNA: TGTGCCAGCAGTTACGGGACTGACGAAAAACTGTTTTTT; CDR3 protein: CASSYGTDEKLFF; D gene: -; V gene: TRBV6-9; J gene: TRBJ1-4; clone size: -
CDR3 DNA: TGTGCCACCTCTGGGGCCAACGTCCTGACTTTC; CDR3 protein: CATSGANVLTF; D gene: -; V gene: TRBV11-3; J gene: TRBJ2-6; clone size: -
CDR3 DNA: TGTGCCAGCAGCCCCGGGACAGGTTTTAATGAAAAACTGTTTTTT; CDR3 protein: CASSPGTGFNEKLFF; D gene: TRBD1; V gene: TRBV5-8; J gene: TRBJ1-4; clone size: -
CDR3 DNA: TGTGCCAGCAGTTTACTGACAGGGAGGGCTGAAGCTTTCTTT; CDR3 protein: CASSLLTGRAEAFF; D gene: TRBD1; V gene: TRBV28; J gene: TRBJ1-1; clone size: few
CDR3 DNA: TGCGCCAGCCGACTAGCGGGAGTGGTAGATACGCAGTATTTT; CDR3 protein: CASRLAGVVDTQYF; D gene: TRBD2; V gene: TRBV4-1; J gene: TRBJ2-3; clone size: -
CDR3 DNA: TGTGCCAGCAGCTTAGGGGACGGGAGCTACGAGCAGTACTTC; CDR3 protein: CASSLGDGSYEQYF; D gene: -; V gene: TRBV7-2; J gene: TRBJ2-7; clone size: once
CDR3 DNA: TGCGCCAGCAGCGGAGGACTAGCGGGTGTCTACAATGAGCAGTTCTTC; CDR3 protein: CASSGGLAGVYNEQFF; D gene: TRBD2; V gene: TRBV4-1; J gene: TRBJ2-1; clone size: -
CDR3 DNA: TGTGCCAGTAGGCCGGGGGGGGCGGCCGGGACCCAGTACTTC; CDR3 protein: CASRPGGAAGTQYF; D gene: TRBD2; V gene: TRBV6-5; J gene: TRBJ2-5; clone size: -
CDR3 DNA: TGCGCCAGCAGCTCTGACCTCCTCGACGTAGATACGCAGTATTTT; CDR3 protein: CASSSDLLDVDTQYF; D gene: -; V gene: TRBV5-1; J gene: TRBJ2-3; clone size: -
CDR3 DNA: TGTGCCAGCAGTTATTTTTGTCAGATCCAAGAGACCCAGTACTTC; CDR3 protein: CASSYFCQIQETQYF; D gene: -; V gene: TRBV6-9; J gene: TRBJ2-5; clone size: -
CDR3 DNA: TGTGCCAGCAGCAAATCAATATTAAGGTTCTTC; CDR3 protein: CASSKSILRFF; D gene: -; V gene: TRBV21-1; J gene: TRBJ2-1; clone size: -
CDR3 DNA: TGTGCCACCAGCAGAGATTCGGCCTCGGGGGGGACCGATCAGTACTTC; CDR3 protein: CATSRDSASGGTDQYF; D gene: TRBD2; V gene: TRBV15; J gene: TRBJ2-4; clone size: -
CDR3 DNA: TGTGCCAGCAGCCCCCAGAAAACGAACACTGAAGCTTTCTTT; CDR3 protein: CASSPQKTNTEAFF; D gene: -; V gene: TRBV11-3; J gene: TRBJ1-1; clone size: -
CDR3 DNA: TGTGCCAGCAGATGGGGACAGGAGAACACTGAAGCTTTCTTT; CDR3 protein: CASRWGQENTEAFF; D gene: TRBD1; V gene: TRBV5-5; J gene: TRBJ1-1; clone size: -
CDR3 DNA: TGTGCCAGCAGCTTTAGGGACACCGTGCCCCAATTT; CDR3 protein: CASSFRDTVPQF; D gene: -; V gene: TRBV11-3; J gene: TRBJ1-1; clone size: -
CDR3 DNA: TGTGCCAGCAGTTTAGATGCAGGGTCAAACTACGAGCAGTACTTC; CDR3 protein: CASSLDAGSNYEQYF; D gene: -; V gene: TRBV28; J gene: TRBJ2-7; clone size: -
CDR3 DNA: TGTGCCAGCAGCTTGTTCTCAGATAACTATGGCTACACCTTC; CDR3 protein: CASSLFSDNYGYTF; D gene: -; V gene: TRBV5-4; J gene: TRBJ1-2; clone size: -
CDR3 DNA: TGCGCCAGCAGCTTGTCAGCGGGAGCCTTCAATGAGCAGTTCTTC; CDR3 protein: CASSLSAGAFNEQFF; D gene: TRBD2; V gene: TRBV5-1; J gene: TRBJ2-1; clone size: once
CDR3 DNA: TGTGCTAGTGGTTTGGGACAGCCAACCTACGAGCAGTACTTC; CDR3 protein: CASGLGQPTYEQYF; D gene: -; V gene: TRBV12-5; J gene: TRBJ2-7; clone size: -
CDR3 DNA: TGTGCCAGCAGCGGAGGGGGCGGCAGGGGCTACACCTTC; CDR3 protein: CASSGGGGRGYTF; D gene: TRBD1; V gene: TRBV6-5; J gene: TRBJ1-2; clone size: few
CDR3 DNA: TGTGCCAGCAGCGCCCCGGGACTGATAACAGATACGCAGTATTTT; CDR3 protein: CASSAPGLITDTQYF; D gene: -; V gene: TRBV9; J gene: TRBJ2-3; clone size: -
CDR3 DNA: TGCAGCGTTACCGCCGGGGGCATGGGAAACACCATATATTTT; CDR3 protein: CSVTAGGMGNTIYF; D gene: -; V gene: TRBV29-1; J gene: TRBJ1-3; clone size: -
CDR3 DNA: TGTGCCAGCAGCTTAGCTCGGGGAGGGGCAGATACGCAGTATTTT; CDR3 protein: CASSLARGGADTQYF; D gene: TRBD2; V gene: TRBV7-2; J gene: TRBJ2-3; clone size: few
CDR3 DNA: TGTGCCAGTAGGGGTGGGAGCCTTCGGATGTCCACCGGGGAGCTGTTTTTT; CDR3 protein: CASRGGSLRMSTGELFF; D gene: -; V gene: TRBV19; J gene: TRBJ2-2; clone size: once
CDR3 DNA: TGCGCCAGCAGCTTGGGCTTCCCCGCGAACACCGGGGAGCTGTTTTTT; CDR3 protein: CASSLGFPANTGELFF; D gene: -; V gene: TRBV5-1; J gene: TRBJ2-2; clone size: -
CDR3 DNA: TGTGCCAGCACCCTCCCGGCGAGCCGCGGTGAGCAGTTCTTC; CDR3 protein: CASTLPASRGEQFF; D gene: -; V gene: TRBV11-1; J gene: TRBJ2-1; clone size: -
CDR3 DNA: TGTGCCAGCAGTACGTCTTATGAGACCCAGTACTTC; CDR3 protein: CASSTSYETQYF; D gene: -; V gene: TRBV11-1; J gene: TRBJ2-5; clone size: few
CDR3 DNA: TGCGCCAGCAGCTCTCAGGGTGCAAACACCGGGGAGCTGTTTTTT; CDR3 protein: CASSSQGANTGELFF; D gene: -; V gene: TRBV4-1; J gene: TRBJ2-2; clone size: -
CDR3 DNA: TGTGCCAGCAGGTTCAGCGGGGTCGACTATGGCTACACCTTC; CDR3 protein: CASRFSGVDYGYTF; D gene: -; V gene: TRBV7-2; J gene: TRBJ1-2; clone size: -
CDR3 DNA: TGTGCCAGTACCCGGGACCGAACCAAGAACACTGAAGCTTTCTTT; CDR3 protein: CASTRDRTKNTEAFF; D gene: -; V gene: TRBV19; J gene: TRBJ1-1; clone size: once